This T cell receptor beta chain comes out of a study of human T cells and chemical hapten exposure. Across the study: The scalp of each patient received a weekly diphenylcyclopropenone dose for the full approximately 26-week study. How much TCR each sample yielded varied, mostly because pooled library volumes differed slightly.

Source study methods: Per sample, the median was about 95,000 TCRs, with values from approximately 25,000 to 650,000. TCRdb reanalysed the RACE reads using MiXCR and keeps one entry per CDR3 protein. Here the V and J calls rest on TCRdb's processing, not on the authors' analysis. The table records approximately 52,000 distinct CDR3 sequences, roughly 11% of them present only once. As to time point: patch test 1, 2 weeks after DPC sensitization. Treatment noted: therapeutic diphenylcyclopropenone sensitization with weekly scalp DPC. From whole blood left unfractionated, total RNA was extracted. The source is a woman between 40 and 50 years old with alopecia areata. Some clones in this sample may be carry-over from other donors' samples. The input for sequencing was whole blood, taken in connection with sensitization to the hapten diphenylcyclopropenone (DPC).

The CDR3 DNA is TGTGCCAGCAGTGACTCCTCTAGCACAGATACGCAGTATTTT. This gives the protein CASSDSSSTDTQYF. The chain uses TRBV12-3 or TRBV12-4 and TRBJ2-3; the D is unclear. The CDR3 loop spans 14 amino acids. The germline V and J ends were trimmed by 5 bases and 0 bases, with 9 bases remaining between them.